This record concerns one T cell receptor (beta chain) sequence. There is no known antigen for this receptor. The record has no base qualities; no much larger clone is one base away. The record originates from a study of vaccination effects on CD4 cells after COVID-19 (dated by TCRdb to 2022 to 2024). In terms of the full investigation: Each participant received two doses of an mRNA SARS-CoV-2 vaccine, either BNT162b2 or mRNA-1273. SARS-CoV-2 spike-specific CD4+ TCR repertoires from before and after mRNA vaccination were compared in COVID-19 convalescent patients and in infection-naive vaccine recipients. A total of 10 COVID-19 convalescent patients and a handful of SARS-CoV-2-naive healthy vaccine recipients were included in the full study. Cultures from other donors in the study were sequenced with the Oncomine TCR Beta short-read assay on an Illumina iSeq 100.

In the ViraFEST assay, PBMC were stimulated with viral peptide pools, and antigen-specific CD4+ T cell clonotypes were then identified by expansion using TCR sequencing. After around eleven days of culture, CD4+ T cells were isolated with the EasySep CD4+ T cell isolation kit. Negative nucleocapsid antibody results before and after vaccination confirmed that the healthy vaccine recipients had no prior SARS-CoV-2 infection. Some 1.9 million PBMC per well were cultured with roughly 10 ug/ml peptides in IMDM containing around 5.3% human AB serum, about 9 IU/ml IL-2 and gentamicin. On days 3 and 7, half of the culture medium was replaced with fresh IL-2-containing medium. Each peptide stimulation condition was cultured in triplicate wells unless otherwise noted. PBMC were separated from whole blood using Ficoll-Paque Plus gradient centrifugation and were then either cryopreserved at -140C or used fresh. Overlapping peptide pools spanned the spike proteins of SARS-CoV-2 and the common cold coronaviruses HCoV-NL63, HCoV-OC43 and HCoV-229E. Genomic DNA was extracted from cultured CD4+ T cells with the QIAamp micro DNA kit.

Findings and caveats that apply to the study as a whole: Among healthy vaccine recipients, nearly all vaccine-induced clones were SARS-CoV-2 mono-reactive, and only 1 of 255 was cross-reactive with common cold coronaviruses. The study was limited by a small number of convalescent patients and lacked early post-infection timepoints. Both infection-induced and vaccine-induced clones contracted markedly at late post-vaccination timepoints, which is consistent with waning T cell responses.

Library preparation used the immunoSEQ multiplex PCR assay. DNA from the CD4+ T cells that had been cultured and isolated underwent TCR beta CDR3 sequencing. Regarding the original processing steps: Non-productive TCR sequences were removed and reads were trimmed to the CDR3 region, keeping CDR3s of at least 7 amino acids. The MANAFEST web app was used to pick out antigen-specific clonotypes by comparing their expansion in peptide wells with that in reference cultures. To count as positive, a clone had to show expansion at FDR<0.05 compared with the reference and with all other wells, an odds ratio above 5, and a frequency above 0.1% in two replicate wells. A clonotype was called cross-reactive if it was significantly expanded both in SARS-CoV-2 spike wells and in at least one common cold coronavirus spike condition. CDR3 similarity was assessed by Levenshtein distance with the stringdist R package, and unrooted trees were built with ape in R 3.6.1. Entries here come from immuneACCESS through TCRdb and include only in-frame sequences with V and J called. Some clones fail to appear in such tables; in the studies checked, an unresolved V gene covers under half of the shortfall, and the cause of the remainder is unknown. For V, J and clone size, that table is used; D and trimming come from the DNA. In this sample the table shows tens of thousands of clones, roughly 81% of which occur a single time. The top ten hold about 2.4% of the sample.

As encoded in the germline V gene, CDR1 is LGHNA while CDR2 is YNFKEQ. V was cut back by 0 bases and J by 9 bases, leaving a gap of 14 bases between them. The CDR3, from cysteine to phenylalanine, totals 14 residues. CDR3 DNA only is kept here, 42 bases in frame from base 1. Sequences were derived from CD4+ T cells from PBMCs cultured with HCoV-229E spike peptides, sampled before COVID-19 vaccination. This specimen's cell subset or site label, interpreted: HCoV-229E spike overlapping peptide pool stimulation. This TCR came from a human donor who received a COVID-19 vaccine. The rearranged segments are TRBV4-2 and TRBJ1-2; the D gene lacks a confident call. The CDR3 corresponds to CASSQDLQTWRYTF. The DNA sequence is given as TGTGCCAGCAGCCAAGATCTCCAGACATGGCGCTACACCTTC.